This is a list of T cell receptor beta chains from one sample in a study of blood T cells in healthy people across ages. TCRdb independently ran MiXCR on the 5' RACE reads; one entry per CDR3 protein. The profile covers some 850,000 distinct CDR3 sequences, with under 30% appearing a single time and about 3% taken by the ten largest. These data were also reused for a study on T cells of mothers and their children.

The sequenced sample consisted of blood. The receptors shown here come from a boy between 10 and 17 years old in good health. Each CDR3 is given with its conserved first and last residue. The D gene is left open where the match is weak. A clone size is listed for some rows: how often the clone was seen (once, few, many), or a class if it is expanded.

j_call: TRBJ2-5
d_call: .
v_call: TRBV20-1
clone_size: .
cdr3_aa: CSASFEETQYF
cdr3_nt: TGCAGTGCTAGCTTCGAGGAGACCCAGTACTTC

j_call: TRBJ2-4
d_call: TRBD2
v_call: TRBV12-3/TRBV12-4
clone_size: .
cdr3_aa: CASKLAGGPENIQYF
cdr3_nt: TGTGCCAGCAAGCTAGCGGGGGGCCCAGAAAACATTCAGTACTTC

j_call: TRBJ2-7
d_call: .
v_call: TRBV24-1
clone_size: .
cdr3_aa: CATSDLDRHYEQYF
cdr3_nt: TGTGCCACCAGTGATTTGGACAGGCACTACGAGCAGTACTTC

j_call: TRBJ1-4
d_call: .
v_call: TRBV16
clone_size: few
cdr3_aa: CASSPYATANEKLFF
cdr3_nt: TGTGCCAGCAGCCCATATGCGACAGCAAATGAAAAACTGTTTTTT

j_call: TRBJ2-7
d_call: TRBD2
v_call: TRBV29-1
clone_size: .
cdr3_aa: CSGLAGDYEQYF
cdr3_nt: TGCAGTGGGCTAGCGGGGGATTACGAGCAGTACTTC

j_call: TRBJ1-3
d_call: .
v_call: TRBV28
clone_size: few
cdr3_aa: CASSFDTRSGNTIYF
cdr3_nt: TGTGCCAGCAGTTTTGACACACGCTCTGGAAACACCATATATTTT

j_call: TRBJ2-5
d_call: .
v_call: TRBV5-1
clone_size: few
cdr3_aa: CASSKVRGTETQYF
cdr3_nt: TGCGCCAGCAGCAAAGTCAGGGGCACGGAGACCCAGTACTTC

j_call: TRBJ2-7
d_call: .
v_call: TRBV5-1
clone_size: .
cdr3_aa: CASSLGPTVSYEQYF
cdr3_nt: TGCGCCAGCAGCTTGGGACCCACCGTCTCCTACGAGCAGTACTTC

j_call: TRBJ2-5
d_call: .
v_call: TRBV24-1
clone_size: .
cdr3_aa: CATSTQGIQETQYF
cdr3_nt: TGTGCCACCAGTACGCAGGGGATCCAAGAGACCCAGTACTTC

j_call: TRBJ2-5
d_call: TRBD2
v_call: TRBV7-2
clone_size: .
cdr3_aa: CASSIPRGLAGSETQYF
cdr3_nt: TGTGCCAGCAGCATACCCCGGGGACTAGCGGGGAGTGAGACCCAGTACTTC

j_call: TRBJ1-5
d_call: .
v_call: TRBV20-1
clone_size: few
cdr3_aa: CSANRGSGNQPQHF
cdr3_nt: TGCAGTGCTAATCGGGGCTCCGGCAATCAGCCCCAGCATTTT

j_call: TRBJ1-4
d_call: .
v_call: TRBV21-1
clone_size: few
cdr3_aa: CASSRSISGPFNEKLFF
cdr3_nt: TGTGCCAGCAGCAGGAGCATTTCAGGGCCCTTTAATGAAAAACTGTTTTTT

j_call: TRBJ1-4
d_call: .
v_call: TRBV4-1
clone_size: .
cdr3_aa: CASSQDLGQKLFF
cdr3_nt: TGCGCCAGCAGCCAAGATCTCGGCCAAAAACTGTTTTTT

j_call: TRBJ2-1
d_call: TRBD2
v_call: TRBV18
clone_size: few
cdr3_aa: CASSPRSGGDEQFF
cdr3_nt: TGTGCCAGCTCACCACGAAGCGGGGGCGATGAGCAGTTCTTC

j_call: TRBJ2-7
d_call: .
v_call: TRBV5-1
clone_size: .
cdr3_aa: CASSLGGFRTDEQYF
cdr3_nt: TGCGCCAGCAGCTTGGGGGGGTTCCGTACGGACGAGCAGTACTTC

j_call: TRBJ2-2
d_call: TRBD1
v_call: TRBV5-1
clone_size: few
cdr3_aa: CASSKDRETGELFF
cdr3_nt: TGCGCCAGCAGTAAGGACAGGGAAACCGGGGAGCTGTTTTTT

j_call: TRBJ2-1
d_call: .
v_call: TRBV7-2
clone_size: few
cdr3_aa: CASSFMGSYNEQFF
cdr3_nt: TGTGCCAGCAGCTTCATGGGATCCTACAATGAGCAGTTCTTC

j_call: TRBJ1-1
d_call: TRBD1
v_call: TRBV9
clone_size: few
cdr3_aa: CASSVQDRGLTEAFF
cdr3_nt: TGTGCCAGCAGCGTTCAGGACAGGGGGCTCACTGAAGCTTTCTTT

j_call: TRBJ2-2
d_call: TRBD1
v_call: TRBV7-7
clone_size: few
cdr3_aa: CASSATGENGELFF
cdr3_nt: TGTGCTAGCAGCGCTACAGGGGAGAACGGGGAGCTGTTTTTT

j_call: TRBJ1-2
d_call: .
v_call: TRBV4-1
clone_size: .
cdr3_aa: CASSQGENSWDAKGYTF
cdr3_nt: TGCGCCAGCAGCCAAGGGGAGAACTCCTGGGACGCCAAGGGCTACACCTTC

j_call: TRBJ1-4
d_call: .
v_call: TRBV7-9
clone_size: few
cdr3_aa: CASSLATGAREKLFF
cdr3_nt: TGTGCCAGCAGCTTAGCTACCGGGGCCCGTGAAAAACTGTTTTTT

j_call: TRBJ1-4
d_call: .
v_call: TRBV9
clone_size: few
cdr3_aa: CASSPPVVAGSEKLFF
cdr3_nt: TGTGCCAGCAGCCCCCCCGTCGTCGCGGGGAGTGAAAAACTGTTTTTT

j_call: TRBJ2-7
d_call: TRBD1
v_call: TRBV15
clone_size: .
cdr3_aa: CASSRADRGGHEQYF
cdr3_nt: TGTGCCTCCAGCAGAGCCGACAGGGGAGGACACGAGCAGTACTTC

j_call: TRBJ2-5
d_call: .
v_call: TRBV25-1
clone_size: .
cdr3_aa: CASSEYSGETQYF
cdr3_nt: TGTGCCAGCAGTGAATATAGCGGAGAGACCCAGTACTTC

j_call: TRBJ2-5
d_call: .
v_call: TRBV7-2
clone_size: .
cdr3_aa: CASSHPNGVKSRTQYF
cdr3_nt: TGTGCCAGCAGCCACCCGAACGGTGTTAAGAGTCGGACCCAGTACTTC

j_call: TRBJ2-1
d_call: .
v_call: TRBV20-1
clone_size: .
cdr3_aa: CSARAWSENEQFF
cdr3_nt: TGCAGTGCTAGAGCGTGGAGTGAGAATGAGCAGTTCTTC